This entry concerns a single T cell receptor beta chain. Its binding antigen is unknown. The input lacks base qualities; no much larger clone sits a single base away. This record belongs to a study of OX40 agonist ivuxolimab in advanced cancers. In the study overall: Ivuxolimab, which targeted the costimulatory receptor OX40 (CD134), was an agonistic, fully human IgG2 monoclonal antibody. Intravenous ivuxolimab was administered to patients every 2 weeks at six dose levels: 0.01, 0.1, 0.3, 1.5, 3 and 10 mg/kg. Of the approximately 50 dose-escalation patients, hepatocellular carcinoma was present in approximately 20, melanoma in around 15, renal cell carcinoma in 9 and head and neck cancer in 9. In the dose-escalation cohort, over 65% of patients were male, and the mean age was roughly 60 years, with a range of about 20 to 79. Patients were allowed to have had prior anti-PD-1, anti-PD-L1 or anti-CTLA-4 therapy, and 40% of the dose-escalation patients had previously received checkpoint inhibitors. Three dose-escalation patients achieved partial responses, one with hepatocellular carcinoma and two with cutaneous melanoma. The point of sequencing TCRbeta in the periphery was to test whether ivuxolimab changed TCR sequence diversity and drove clonal T-cell expansion. The paper covers the monotherapy dose-escalation part of the phase I ivuxolimab trial, which included N ≈ 50 patients.

Patients with a history of autoimmune disease or receiving systemic immunosuppression were excluded from the trial. Peripheral blood for TCR sequencing was drawn from every dose cohort at baseline, at cycle 4 day 1 and at cycle 7 day 1. The samples were taken from a phase I, first-in-human, multicenter, open-label dose-escalation trial of ivuxolimab. Adults with locally advanced or metastatic melanoma, renal cell carcinoma, hepatocellular carcinoma or head and neck squamous cell carcinoma were enrolled in the trial. CD4+ and CD8+ T cells were sorted separately from peripheral blood before TCR sequencing. Reading from cysteine to phenylalanine, the CDR3 counts 14 amino acids. This entry keeps only the CDR3 DNA: 42 bases, framed from base 1. V sheds 2 bases and J sheds 8 bases, leaving 15 bases between their ends. The germline V gene provides CDR1 MNHEY and CDR2 SVGAGI. For sequencing of the TCRbeta CDR3 region, genomic DNA was extracted from the sorted cells. TCRbeta CDR3 regions were sequenced using the immunoSEQ Assay. TCRdb limited this immuneACCESS table to in-frame rearrangements with V and J called. A share of clones is missing; checked studies link under half to unresolved V genes, and the rest is unexplained. The sample profile shows 60,000 to 95,000 clones; 85% of them were found once. 0.5% to 0.85% of the sample goes to the ten largest clones.

Beyond this particular receptor, the publication reports: At doses of 0.1 to 3.0 mg/kg, clonal expansion of both CD4+ and CD8+ T cells in blood was seen between baseline and week 6. In the 0.1-3.0 mg/kg groups, partial responders had among the lowest normalized peripheral clonal expansion, particularly in CD8+ T cells. Which antigens the clonally expanded peripheral T cells were specific for was not determined. On average, CD8+ T cells showed more expanded clones than CD4+ T cells after ivuxolimab. Low levels of normalized T-cell clonal expansion were also seen in some patients who did not respond.

The specimen was CD4+ or CD8+ T cells sorted from blood, collected in a trial of the OX40 agonist ivuxolimab. This receptor was obtained from an adult with an advanced solid tumor such as melanoma, head and neck, liver or kidney cancer. The V and J segments used are TRBV6-5 and TRBJ1-2; too little of a D gene remains to name it. The CDR3 reads CASSYNQRAEGYTF. The nucleotide sequence is TGTGCCAGCAGTTACAACCAAAGAGCTGAGGGCTACACCTTC.